Below are 22 T cell receptor beta chains sequenced from a single sample in a study of shared clonotypes between healthy human individuals. Repertoires were generated with immunoSEQ multiplex PCR, while TCRdb's copy carries only in-frame clones and drops some. This table holds about 560,000 clones, around 80% found once. The sample consisted of PBMCs. These receptors were obtained from a woman aged 40 to 49 in good health. Some clones in this sample may be carry-over from other donors' samples.

Worth noting for this clone: At one end the junction does not follow the germline gene, possibly because of a read error. CDR3: CVSAQAVGNQPQHF. CDR3 nucleotides: TGTGTCAGCGCACAAGCGGTGGGCAATCAGCCCCAGCATTTT. The chain uses TRBV7-9 and TRBJ1-5; D call uncertain. The germline gives CDR1 SEHNR, CDR2 FQNEAQ (reference sequence). This CDR3 spans 14 amino acids.

This rearrangement joins TRBV27 to TRBJ2-7; 8 bases map to TRBD1. The CDR3 is 15 amino acids. The V segment lost 5 bases and the J segment 4 bases; nucleotides outside the gene matches: 10. Germline CDR1 reads MNHEY; CDR2 reads SMNVEV (reference sequence). The CDR3 coding sequence is TGTGCCAGCAGTCCACTAGGACAGGGTCTGTACGAGCAGTACTTC. Protein: CASSPLGQGLYEQYF.

CDR3 protein: CARSILAGGYTDTQYF. The CDR3 DNA reads TGTGCCAGAAGCATACTAGCGGGAGGGTACACAGATACGCAGTATTTT. The J gene is TRBJ2-3, the V gene TRBV7-5; the listed D gene, TRBD2, was not tested against the DNA. TRBV7-5 is a documented pseudogene. The CDR3 length is 16 residues.

The gene calls are TRBV18 and TRBJ2-7; D not certain. The CDR3 totals 11 residues. Germline loops: CDR1 KGHSH, CDR2 LQKENI. The V end was cut by 4 bases, the J end by 4 bases, with 5 bases between. Here the CDR3 DNA reads TGTGCCAGCTCACATGGATACGAGCAGTACTTC. It translates to CASSHGYEQYF.

The sample holds one count of this clone. The genes are TRBV4-1 and TRBJ2-2, with TRBD2 identical over 11 bases. Germline CDR1 and CDR2: MGHRA and YSYEKL. This CDR3 is 16 amino acids long. Germline trimming cut 4 bases from V and 6 bases from J; bases unmatched to any gene: 7. For the CDR3, the DNA is TGCGCCAGCAGCCCCGGAAAACTAGCGGGAGCCGGGGAGCTGTTTTTT. Residues: CASSPGKLAGAGELFF.

A single count supports this clone. A single base is all that separates this from a far larger clone, so a read error is likely. This CDR3 is missing its conserved last phenylalanine or tryptophan, likely due to a read error. The chain recombines TRBV28 with TRBJ1-1; 10 bases line up with TRBD1. Trimming took 7 bases from V and 3 from J; bases not matched to a gene: 5. CDR1 and CDR2 from the germline V gene are MDHEN and SYDVKM. CDR3 length: 14 residues. The CDR3 loop is CASIRQGADTEAFL. As DNA, the CDR3 is TGTGCCAGCATCAGACAGGGGGCGGACACTGAAGCTTTCCTT.

The V call is TRBV4-2, the J call TRBJ2-4; tentative D call: TRBD1 (5 bases). The CDR3 extends over 15 amino acids. The germline V and J ends were trimmed by 2 bases and 11 bases, with 19 bases remaining between them. Germline V gene data show CDR1 as LGHNA and CDR2 as YNFKEQ. The CDR3 protein is CASSQYVQGYRVQYF. The DNA for the CDR3 is TGTGCCAGCAGCCAATATGTGCAGGGATATAGGGTTCAGTACTTC.

The CDR3 region has the DNA TGTGCCAGCAGCCCCAGCTACGGGTTCCAGTTCTTC. This encodes CASSPSYGFQFF. The chain joins TRBV11-2 to TRBJ2-1; D remains ambiguous. Germline CDR1 SGHAT, CDR2 FQNNGV. The CDR3 runs 12 residues. V was cut by 5 bases and J by 13 bases, with 15 bases left in between.

The chain carries TRBV28 and TRBJ2-7; D not certain. V lost 7 bases and J 2 bases, leaving 12 bases between the germline ends. The germline gives CDR1 MDHEN, CDR2 SYDVKM. CDR3 length equals 13 residues. CDR3 sequence reads: CASKKIFTYEQYF. CDR3 DNA: TGTGCCAGCAAGAAGATCTTTACCTACGAGCAGTACTTC. The variable domain in full, with the rest retrieved from reference TRBV28 and TRBJ2-7, is DVKVTQSSRYLVKRTGEKVFLECVQDMDHENMFWYRQDPGLGLRLIYFSYDVKMKEKGDIPEGYSVSREKKERFSLILESASTNQTSMYLCASKKIFTYEQYFGPGTRLTVT.

This clone was detected only once. The chain carries TRBV15 and TRBJ2-7, with 7 bases aligning to TRBD1. Trimming at V came to 0 bases and at J to 6 bases, leaving 5 bases not matched to a gene. Germline V gene sequence: CDR1 LNHNV, CDR2 YYDKDF (reference sequence). This CDR3 spans 14 amino acids. The chain's CDR3 is CATSRDREGAEQYF. In DNA, the CDR3 is TGTGCCACCAGCAGAGATCGCGAGGGGGCCGAGCAGTACTTC.

About this clone: Since a much larger clone is just one base distant, this may be a read error. The chain uses TRBV9 and TRBJ1-2; 7 positions agree with TRBD1. There are 17 residues in the CDR3. CDR1 is SGDLS and CDR2 is YYNGEE in the germline V gene. CDR3 DNA sequence: TGTGCCAGCAGCCTGAGACAGGGCCCCGATTCTTTATATGACTACACCTTC. This encodes CASSLRQGPDSLYDYTF.

This chain links TRBV11-3 with TRBJ2-1; 10 bases fit TRBD2. Germline assignment: CDR1 SGHNT and CDR2 YENEEA. This CDR3 has 14 amino acids. V lost 8 bases to trimming and J lost 5 bases; unmatched junction nucleotides: 6. The CDR3: CASGLAGEDNEQFF. CDR3 DNA sequence: TGTGCCAGCGGGCTAGCGGGAGAGGACAATGAGCAGTTCTTC.

The V gene is TRBV19, the J gene TRBJ1-5, with D perhaps TRBD1 (5 bases). V lost 3 bases, J lost 3 bases, and 12 bases lay in between. The CDR3 is made up of 15 amino acids. The germline CDR1 and CDR2 sequences are LNHDA and SQIVND (reference sequence). CDR3 loop: CASSIQGEANQPQHF. For the CDR3, the DNA is TGTGCCAGTAGTATCCAGGGTGAGGCCAATCAGCCCCAGCATTTT. The variable domain in full, with the rest retrieved from reference TRBV19 and TRBJ1-5, is DGGITQSPKYLFRKEGQNVTLSCEQNLNHDAMYWYRQDPGQGLRLIYYSQIVNDFQKGDIAEGYSVSREKKESFPLTVTSAQKNPTAFYLCASSIQGEANQPQHFGDGTRLSIL.

J is TRBJ2-7 and V is TRBV7-6; 11 bases agree with TRBD2. Germline V gene data show CDR1 as SGHVS and CDR2 as FNYEAQ. The CDR3 sequence is 16 residues long. J was trimmed by 1 base and V by 4 bases; bases with no gene match: 6. The CDR3 DNA sequence: TGTGCCAGCAGCTCATTAGCGGGAGGGGAATCCTACGAGCAGTACTTC. Encoded protein: CASSSLAGGESYEQYF.

The chain joins TRBV28 to TRBJ1-2, with 10 bases matching TRBD1. V lost 10 bases and J lost 8; bases outside the gene matches: 7. The CDR3 is made up of 12 amino acids. The germline gives CDR1 MDHEN, CDR2 SYDVKM. CDR3 in amino acids: CATRQGADGYTF. In nucleotides, the CDR3 is TGTGCCACCCGACAGGGGGCTGACGGCTACACCTTC.

The table lists this clone with many counts. The same CDR3 also results from other DNA sequences found in this sample. The rearrangement uses TRBV6-1 and TRBJ2-2; either TRBD1 or TRBD2 may supply D (5 bases each). The ends were cut back, 4 bases at V and 1 base at J, with 16 bases in the middle. CDR1 and CDR2 from the germline V gene are MNHNS and SASEGT. The CDR3 length is 17 residues. CDR3 amino acids: CASSGNPGARNTGELFF. DNA of the CDR3: TGTGCCAGCAGTGGTAACCCCGGGGCGCGGAACACCGGGGAGCTGTTTTTT.

This clone was seen more than once but under ten times. The V and J genes are TRBV6-1 and TRBJ1-5; unclear D gene. Germline V CDR1 and CDR2: MNHNS, SASEGT. The CDR3 is 11 amino acids. V was cut by 7 bases and J by 13 bases, with 14 bases left in between. This CDR3 reads CASMKLQEQHF. In nucleotides, the CDR3 is TGTGCCAGCATGAAGCTCCAGGAGCAGCATTTT.

V and J are TRBV18 and TRBJ2-1, with D unclear. This CDR3 has 17 residues. The V and J ends lost 0 bases and 5 bases respectively, with 17 bases between them. Per the germline V gene, CDR1 is KGHSH and CDR2 is LQKENI. The CDR3 DNA follows: TGTGCCAGCTCACCACCAGGGCCCCTATCTCCCCACAATGAGCAGTTCTTC. Encoded protein: CASSPPGPLSPHNEQFF.

The table lists this clone with a few counts. This chain connects TRBV6-5 to TRBJ2-3; the D gene is possibly TRBD2 (6 bases). There are 16 residues in the CDR3. V was shortened by 0 bases and J by 0 bases, with 10 bases between the two germline ends. Germline values: CDR1 MNHEY, CDR2 SVGAGI. The CDR3 loop is CASSYSFGSSTDTQYF. DNA of the CDR3: TGTGCCAGCAGTTACTCATTCGGGAGTAGCACAGATACGCAGTATTTT.

The chain is built from TRBV5-6 and TRBJ2-7, with 9 bases identical to TRBD1. Germline lookup yields CDR1 SGHDT and CDR2 YYEEEE. The trim removed 0 bases at V and 7 bases at J, leaving 8 bases unmatched. There are 15 residues in the CDR3. The CDR3 region is CASSLGTGTGFEQYF. The CDR3 DNA reads as TGTGCCAGCAGCTTGGGTACCGGGACAGGGTTTGAGCAGTACTTC.

This chain uses TRBV19 with TRBJ1-2; D is uncertain. The CDR3 consists of 16 residues. The germline V gene has CDR1 LNHDA and CDR2 SQIVND (reference sequence). Trimming removed 5 bases at V and 0 bases at J, with 16 bases between. The CDR3 loop reads CASSPHHGVTNYGYTF. CDR3 DNA sequence: TGTGCCAGTAGTCCCCACCATGGGGTAACTAACTATGGCTACACCTTC.

The rearrangement links TRBV6-5 to TRBJ2-2, with TRBD2 matching over 14 bases. V was pared by 8 bases and J by 6 bases, with 5 bases of the junction left unmatched. The germline CDR1 and CDR2 sequences are MNHEY and SVGAGI. CDR3 length: 15 residues. The CDR3 sequence: CASRPGLAGAGELFF. The CDR3 DNA sequence: TGTGCCAGCCGACCGGGACTAGCGGGAGCCGGGGAGCTGTTTTTT.